This is a list of T cell receptor beta chains from one sample in a study of cytomegalovirus exposure and HLA in healthy donors. The data were produced by immunoSEQ multiplex PCR, yet TCRdb's version contains in-frame clones alone and is incomplete. The profile shows around 150,000 clones, 80% of them singletons. Sequences were obtained from PBMCs. The receptors stem from a woman between 40 and 55 years old in good health and CMV-seronegative. CDR3s include the opening cysteine and the closing phenylalanine or tryptophan. The D gene is left open where the match is weak. The size field is filled for only some rows; it gives once, few, many or a size class.

>TRBJ2-1|few|TRBV5-8|-
TGTGCCAGCAGCCTGGTAGGGTACAGGGCGGGTAGTGAGCAGTTCTTC
CASSLVGYRAGSEQFF
>TRBJ2-7|-|TRBV9|-
TGTGCCAGCAGCCCCCGACTGTACTACGAGCAGTACTTC
CASSPRLYYEQYF
>TRBJ2-3|-|TRBV11-3|TRBD2
TGTGCCAGCAGCCCCTGGGGGGGGACTCACGCAGATACGCAGTATTTT
CASSPWGGTHADTQYF
>TRBJ2-1|-|TRBV7-9|-
TGTTCCAGCAGACCTCAAGCGAACAATGAGCAGTTCTTC
CSSRPQANNEQFF
>TRBJ1-5|-|TRBV28|-
TGTGCCAGCACCGGTAAGAGTTTTTTTCTTCTAGGCGGCAATCAGCCCCAGCATTTT
CASTGKSFFLLGGNQPQHF
>TRBJ1-2|-|TRBV5-4|-
TGTGCCAGCAGCTTGGACAAGTCCTATGGCTACACCTTC
CASSLDKSYGYTF
>TRBJ2-7|-|TRBV28|-
TGTGCCAGCAGGAACGAGGGTCAACCCCCCTACGAGCAGTACTTC
CASRNEGQPPYEQYF
>TRBJ2-3|-|TRBV11-2|-
TGTGCCAGCAGCTTAGAGGTCCGAGGCGCAGATACGCAGTATTTT
CASSLEVRGADTQYF
>TRBJ2-5|-|TRBV5-1|TRBD2
TGCGCCAGCAGGCTTGGACTAGCGGGAGAAGAGACCCAGTACTTC
CASRLGLAGEETQYF
>TRBJ2-1|-|TRBV11-1|-
TGTGCCAGCAGCTTAGGCGGGGAAGGCTATTACAATGAGCAGTTCTTC
CASSLGGEGYYNEQFF
>TRBJ2-1|few|TRBV7-9|TRBD1
TGTGCCAGCTCACCGCTGGGACAGGGGTCTTCCCGCTCCTACAATGAGCAGTTCTTC
CASSPLGQGSSRSYNEQFF
>TRBJ2-3|-|TRBV2|TRBD2
TGTGCCAGCAGTGATACCCGGGGGGGCACAGATACGCAGTATTTT
CASSDTRGGTDTQYF
>TRBJ1-2|-|TRBV5-6|TRBD1
TGCGCCAGTGGACAGGGGAACTATGGCTACACCTTC
CASGQGNYGYTF
>TRBJ2-7|-|TRBV11-2|TRBD2
TGTGCCAGCAGCATGTCGGGACTAGCGGGAGGAGAGCAGTACTTC
CASSMSGLAGGEQYF
>TRBJ1-2|-|TRBV28|-
TGTGCCAGCAGTTTCCTCAGGGAGGTACTTGGCTACACCTTC
CASSFLREVLGYTF
>TRBJ2-1|-|TRBV5-1|TRBD2
TGCGCCAGCAGCGCGGGAGGGACTAGTTCCTACAATGAGCAGTTCTTC
CASSAGGTSSYNEQFF
>TRBJ1-1|-|TRBV7-6|-
TGTGCCAGCAGCTTAGCGGGACATAGGACGGTTGGGAATCCTGAAGCTTTCTTT
CASSLAGHRTVGNPEAFF
>TRBJ1-4|-|TRBV7-9|-
TGTTCCAGCAGCCAAGCGAGGGAGGTTGAAAAACTGTTTTTT
CSSSQAREVEKLFF
>TRBJ2-1|-|TRBV4-2|TRBD2
TGTGCCAGCAGCCAAGATAGGGCTAGCGGGAGAAGTGAGCAGTTCTTC
CASSQDRASGRSEQFF
>TRBJ1-3|-|TRBV28|-
TGTGCCAGCAGCTATGGGAGGGGAAATCGAGTAAACACCATATATTTT
CASSYGRGNRVNTIYF
>TRBJ2-1|-|TRBV18|TRBD2
TGTGCCAGCTCACCAACTAGCGGGGGCAATGAGCAGTTCTTC
CASSPTSGGNEQFF
>TRBJ2-1|-|TRBV7-9|-
TGTTCCAGCAGCTTATGGGCGAATAGCTACAATGAGCAGTTCTTC
CSSSLWANSYNEQFF
>TRBJ2-3|once|TRBV28|TRBD2
TGTGCCAGCTTGACGGGGGGGCCGGGGGTCACGCAGTATTTT
CASLTGGPGVTQYF
>TRBJ2-1|-|TRBV6-5|-
TGTGCCACCCCACTCCGATATAAGGGAGATGAGCAGTTCTTC
CATPLRYKGDEQFF
>TRBJ2-3|-|TRBV7-3|-
TGTGCCAGCAGCTTCACAGGAACTATTAGCACAGATACGCAGTATTTT
CASSFTGTISTDTQYF
>TRBJ2-2|-|TRBV27|-
TGTGCCAGCAGCCAGCGGGACAGGTCGGTCGGGGAGCTGTTTTTT
CASSQRDRSVGELFF
>TRBJ2-7|-|TRBV7-9|TRBD1
TGTGCCAGCAGCCCGGGACAGGGAGGACTCTACGAGCAGTACTTC
CASSPGQGGLYEQYF
>TRBJ2-2|-|TRBV7-2|TRBD1
TGTGCCAGCAGCTTAGTAGGGGACAGTAATAGAGGGGAGCTGTTTTTT
CASSLVGDSNRGELFF
>TRBJ2-7|-|TRBV19|-
TGTGCCAGTAGTATTCAGGGCCACGAGCAGTACTTC
CASSIQGHEQYF
>TRBJ2-5|-|TRBV5-4|-
TGTGCCAGCAGCTTGGACAGGGTCGAGACCCAGTACTTC
CASSLDRVETQYF
>TRBJ2-4|-|TRBV7-9|TRBD1
TGTGCCAGCAGCTCCACAGGGGCGCTGAACATTCAGTACTTC
CASSSTGALNIQYF
>TRBJ1-1|-|TRBV19|-
TGTGCCAGTCGGGCGAGCGGGGGCACTGAAGCTTTCTTT
CASRASGGTEAFF
>TRBJ1-6|-|TRBV19|-
TGTGCCAGTAGTATCGGTCCGACTACCAATTCACCCCTCCACTTT
CASSIGPTTNSPLHF
>TRBJ2-4|few|TRBV28|-
TGTGCCAGCAGTTCGACGATACAGGGAAACATTCAGTACTTC
CASSSTIQGNIQYF
>TRBJ2-7|-|TRBV21-1|-
TGTGCCAGCAGCAGAATTACTTGCGGCATAGCGGGGAGCTCCTACGAGCAGTACTTC
CASSRITCGIAGSSYEQYF
>TRBJ2-5|-|TRBV28|TRBD2
TGTGCCAGCAGTCGGGCCAGGCGGGAGGGGGAGCAGTACTTC
CASSRARREGEQYF
>TRBJ2-5|-|TRBV5-5|-
TGTGCCAGCAGCGGTGGACAGCCCCTGGGAGAGACCCAGTACTTC
CASSGGQPLGETQYF
>TRBJ2-7|-|TRBV4-3|-
TGCGCCAGCAGCCAAGAGGGGGGACAGCCTTTTTACGAGCAGTACTTC
CASSQEGGQPFYEQYF
>TRBJ2-4|few|TRBV29-1|TRBD1
TGCAGCGTTGAATCAGGGGGCAAAAACAGTCAGTACTTC
CSVESGGKNSQYF
>TRBJ1-6|-|TRBV2|TRBD1
TGTGCCAGCAGGCTCAAGGGCTCGACAGGGGGCTTGAATTCACCCCTCCACTTT
CASRLKGSTGGLNSPLHF
>TRBJ1-1|-|TRBV7-6|-
TGTGCCAGCAGCTTAGGAACAGGGAACACTGAAGCTTTCTTT
CASSLGTGNTEAFF
>TRBJ1-2|-|TRBV5-1|-
TGCGCCAGCAGCCGGGACAATAACTATGGCTACACCTTC
CASSRDNNYGYTF
>TRBJ2-5|-|TRBV11-2|TRBD2
TGTGCCAGCAGTTTCTGGATAGCGGGAGTGCGGGAGACCCAGTACTTC
CASSFWIAGVRETQYF
>TRBJ2-1|-|TRBV5-1|TRBD2
TGCGCCAGCAGTTCACTCTCTAGCGGGAGTTCCTACAATGAGCAGTTCTTC
CASSSLSSGSSYNEQFF
>TRBJ2-5|-|TRBV7-9|TRBD2
TGTGCCAGCAGCGACCGGACTAGCGCAGAGACCCAGTACTTC
CASSDRTSAETQYF
>TRBJ2-7|-|TRBV5-6|TRBD1
TGTGCCAGCAGCCAAGAAGGGACAGCTTCCTACGAGCAGTACTTC
CASSQEGTASYEQYF
>TRBJ2-5|-|TRBV28|TRBD1
TGTGCCAGCAGTCCGACAGGGGAAGAGACCCAGTACTTC
CASSPTGEETQYF
>TRBJ2-3|-|TRBV7-2|TRBD2
TGTGCCAGCAGCCCTACCGCTGTTAGCGGGGGACAATCGCAGTATTTT
CASSPTAVSGGQSQYF